This entry concerns a single T cell receptor (beta chain). Its antigen is unidentified. Sequencing used immunoSEQ multiplex PCR; TCRdb keeps in-frame clones, though not all of them. The sample shows about 2.3 million clones, around 92% of them seen only once. Germline V CDR1 and CDR2: SEHNR, FQNEAQ (reference sequence). The CDR3 is 15 residues long. Trimming cost V 7 bases and J 1 base; bases outside gene matches: 4. This sample stems from a study of shared clonotypes between healthy human individuals. In the study overall: Donors consisted of two women and a few men between 18 and 49.

The study's findings and limits: Generation probability values for non-shared clonotypes were lower than those for clonotypes shared by all four donors. An anticipated effect of sequencing depth on clonotype sharing among donors was recognized. What naive subsets generally showed was a larger estimated richness than memory subsets showed.

The receptor was derived from a man aged 18 to 29 in good health. Some clones in this sample may be carry-over from other donors' samples. The chain employs TRBV7-9 and TRBJ1-4; 9 nucleotides agree with TRBD1. The specimen sequenced was naive CD4+ T cells from PBMCs. Documented subset: CD45RA+ positively selected. CDR3 loop: CASTQGQGTNEKLFF. The CDR3, as DNA: TGTGCCAGCACCCAGGGACAGGGAACTAATGAAAAACTGTTTTTT.